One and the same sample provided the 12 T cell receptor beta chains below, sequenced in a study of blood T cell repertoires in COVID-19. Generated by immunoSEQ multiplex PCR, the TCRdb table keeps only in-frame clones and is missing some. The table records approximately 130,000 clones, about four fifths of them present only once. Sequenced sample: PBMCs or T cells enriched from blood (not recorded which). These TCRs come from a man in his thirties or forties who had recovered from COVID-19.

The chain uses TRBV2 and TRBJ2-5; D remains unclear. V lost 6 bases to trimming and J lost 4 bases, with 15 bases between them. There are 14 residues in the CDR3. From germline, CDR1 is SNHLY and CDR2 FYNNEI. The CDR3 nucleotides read TGTGCCAGCAGGATGACATTGGCAGTAGAGACCCAGTACTTC. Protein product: CASRMTLAVETQYF. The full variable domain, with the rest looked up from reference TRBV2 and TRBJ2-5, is EPEVTQTPSHQVTQMGQEVILRCVPISNHLYFYWYRQILGQKVEFLVSFYNNEISEKSEIFDDQFSVERPDGSNFTLKIRSTKLEDSAMYFCASRMTLAVETQYFGPGTRLLVL.

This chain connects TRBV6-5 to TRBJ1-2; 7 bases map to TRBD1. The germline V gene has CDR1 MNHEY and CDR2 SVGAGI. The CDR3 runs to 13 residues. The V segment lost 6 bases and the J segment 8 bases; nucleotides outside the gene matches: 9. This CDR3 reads CASRGTDLWGYTF. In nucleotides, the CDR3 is TGTGCCAGCAGAGGGACAGACCTATGGGGCTACACCTTC.

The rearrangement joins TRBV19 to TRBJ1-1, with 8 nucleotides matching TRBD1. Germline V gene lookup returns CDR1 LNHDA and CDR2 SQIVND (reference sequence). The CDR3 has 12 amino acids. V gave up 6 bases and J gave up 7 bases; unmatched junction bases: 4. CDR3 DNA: TGTGCCAGTAGCCGACAGGGGAGTGAAGCTTTCTTT. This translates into CASSRQGSEAFF.

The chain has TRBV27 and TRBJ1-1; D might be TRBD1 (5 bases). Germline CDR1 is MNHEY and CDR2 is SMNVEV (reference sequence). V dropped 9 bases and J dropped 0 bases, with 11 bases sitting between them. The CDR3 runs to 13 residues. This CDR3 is CASGGVLNTEAFF. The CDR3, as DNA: TGTGCCAGTGGAGGGGTATTGAACACTGAAGCTTTCTTT.

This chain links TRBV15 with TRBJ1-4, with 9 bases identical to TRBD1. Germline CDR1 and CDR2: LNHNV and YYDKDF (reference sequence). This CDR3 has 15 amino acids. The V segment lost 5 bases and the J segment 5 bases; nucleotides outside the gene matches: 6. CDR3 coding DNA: TGTGCCACCAGCGGGGGACAGGGACCAAATGAAAAACTGTTTTTT. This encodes CATSGGQGPNEKLFF.

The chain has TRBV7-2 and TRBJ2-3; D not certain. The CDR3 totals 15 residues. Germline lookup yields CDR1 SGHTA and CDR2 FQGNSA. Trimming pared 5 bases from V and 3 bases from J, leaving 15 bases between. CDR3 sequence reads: CASSARGASTDTQYF. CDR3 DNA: TGTGCCAGCAGCGCGAGAGGAGCGTCGACAGATACGCAGTATTTT.

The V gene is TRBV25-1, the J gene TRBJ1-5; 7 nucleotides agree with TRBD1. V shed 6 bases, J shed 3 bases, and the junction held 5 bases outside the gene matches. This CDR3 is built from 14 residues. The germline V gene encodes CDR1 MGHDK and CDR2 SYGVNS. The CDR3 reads CASREQGTNQPQHF. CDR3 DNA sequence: TGTGCCAGCAGGGAACAGGGGACCAATCAGCCCCAGCATTTT.

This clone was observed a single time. The CDR3 here is CASRNRVEGYTF. CDR3 in DNA: TGTGCCAGCAGGAACAGGGTGGAAGGCTACACCTTC. This chain joins TRBV2 and TRBJ1-2; possibly TRBD1 for D (6 bases). This CDR3 spans 12 amino acids. V lost 6 bases and J 8 bases, leaving 13 bases between the germline ends. Germline V lookup: CDR1 SNHLY, CDR2 FYNNEI. The complete variable domain, with remaining parts taken from reference TRBV2 and TRBJ1-2, reads EPEVTQTPSHQVTQMGQEVILRCVPISNHLYFYWYRQILGQKVEFLVSFYNNEISEKSEIFDDQFSVERPDGSNFTLKIRSTKLEDSAMYFCASRNRVEGYTFGSGTRLTVV.

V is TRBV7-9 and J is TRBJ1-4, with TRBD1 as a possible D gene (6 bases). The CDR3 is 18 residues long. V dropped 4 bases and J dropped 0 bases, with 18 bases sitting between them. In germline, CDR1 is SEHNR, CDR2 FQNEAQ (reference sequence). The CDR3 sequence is CASSSGTYNVATNEKLFF. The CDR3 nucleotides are TGTGCCAGCAGCTCCGGGACATACAACGTTGCAACTAATGAAAAACTGTTTTTT.

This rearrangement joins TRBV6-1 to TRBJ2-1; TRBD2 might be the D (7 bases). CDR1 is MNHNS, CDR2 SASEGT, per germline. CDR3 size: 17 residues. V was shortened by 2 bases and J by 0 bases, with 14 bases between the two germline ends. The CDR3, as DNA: TGTGCCAGCAGTGAACAATTGGCGGGGGCCTCCTACAATGAGCAGTTCTTC. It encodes CASSEQLAGASYNEQFF.

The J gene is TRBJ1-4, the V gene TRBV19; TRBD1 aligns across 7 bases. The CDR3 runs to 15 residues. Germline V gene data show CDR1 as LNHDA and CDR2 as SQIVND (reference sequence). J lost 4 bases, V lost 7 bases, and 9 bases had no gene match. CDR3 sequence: CASNLGGTDNEKLFF. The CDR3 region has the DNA TGTGCCAGTAACCTCGGCGGGACAGATAATGAAAAACTGTTTTTT.

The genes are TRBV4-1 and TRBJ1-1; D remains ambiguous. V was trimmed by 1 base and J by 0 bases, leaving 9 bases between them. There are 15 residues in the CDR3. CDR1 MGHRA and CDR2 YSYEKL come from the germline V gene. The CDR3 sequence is CASSQGLNMNTEAFF. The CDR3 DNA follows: TGCGCCAGCAGCCAAGGATTGAACATGAACACTGAAGCTTTCTTT.